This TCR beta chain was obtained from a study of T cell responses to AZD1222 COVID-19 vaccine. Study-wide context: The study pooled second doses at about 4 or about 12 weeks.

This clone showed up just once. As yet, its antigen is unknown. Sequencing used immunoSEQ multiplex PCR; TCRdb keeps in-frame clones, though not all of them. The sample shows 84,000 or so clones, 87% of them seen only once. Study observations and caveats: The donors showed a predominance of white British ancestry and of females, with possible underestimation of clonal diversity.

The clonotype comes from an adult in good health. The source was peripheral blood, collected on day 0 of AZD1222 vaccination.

CDR3 in DNA: TGTGCCAGCAGCTTAGAGGGGACGGAAAATCAGCCCCAGCATTTT. This sequence encodes CASSLEGTENQPQHF. The gene calls are TRBV7-8 and TRBJ1-5, with D maybe TRBD1 (5 bases). The germline V gene has CDR1 SGHVS and CDR2 FQNEAQ. CDR3 size: 15 residues. Trimming stripped 1 base from V and 4 bases from J, with 11 bases between.